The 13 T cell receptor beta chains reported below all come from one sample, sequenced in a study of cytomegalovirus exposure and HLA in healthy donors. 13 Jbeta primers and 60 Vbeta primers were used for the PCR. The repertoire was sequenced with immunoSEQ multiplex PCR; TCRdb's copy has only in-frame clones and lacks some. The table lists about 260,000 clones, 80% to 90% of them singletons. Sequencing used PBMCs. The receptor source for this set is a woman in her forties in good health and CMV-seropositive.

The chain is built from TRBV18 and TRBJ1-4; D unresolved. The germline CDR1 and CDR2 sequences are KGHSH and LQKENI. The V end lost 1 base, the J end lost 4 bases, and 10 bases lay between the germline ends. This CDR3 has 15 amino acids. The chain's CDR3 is CASSPRNGDNEKLFF. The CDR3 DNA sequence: TGTGCCAGCTCACCACGGAACGGGGATAATGAAAAACTGTTTTTT. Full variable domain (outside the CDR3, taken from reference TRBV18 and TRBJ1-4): NAGVMQNPRHLVRRRGQEARLRCSPMKGHSHVYWYRQLPEEGLKFMVYLQKENIIDESGMPKERFSAEFPKEGPSILRIQQVVRGDSAAYFCASSPRNGDNEKLFFGSGTQLSVL.

Here the CDR3 reads CASNHGGENEKLFF. CDR3 nucleotide sequence: TGCGCCAGCAACCATGGGGGGGAGAATGAAAAACTGTTTTTT. This rearrangement joins TRBV4-1 to TRBJ1-4, with D possibly matching TRBD1 (5 bases). In germline, CDR1 is MGHRA, CDR2 YSYEKL. V was trimmed by 7 bases and J by 5 bases, leaving 14 bases between them. CDR3 size: 14 residues.

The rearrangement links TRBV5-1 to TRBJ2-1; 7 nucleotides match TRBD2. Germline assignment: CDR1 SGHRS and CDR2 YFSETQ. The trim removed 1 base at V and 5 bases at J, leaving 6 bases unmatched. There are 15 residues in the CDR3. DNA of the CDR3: TGCGCCAGCAGCTTGCTAGCGGCACTTAACAATGAGCAGTTCTTC. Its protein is CASSLLAALNNEQFF.

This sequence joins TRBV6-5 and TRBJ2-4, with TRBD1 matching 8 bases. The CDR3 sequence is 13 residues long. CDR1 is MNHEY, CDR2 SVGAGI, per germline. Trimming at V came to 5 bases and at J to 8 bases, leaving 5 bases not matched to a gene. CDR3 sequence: CASSMTGADIQYF. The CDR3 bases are TGTGCCAGCAGTATGACAGGGGCGGACATTCAGTACTTC.

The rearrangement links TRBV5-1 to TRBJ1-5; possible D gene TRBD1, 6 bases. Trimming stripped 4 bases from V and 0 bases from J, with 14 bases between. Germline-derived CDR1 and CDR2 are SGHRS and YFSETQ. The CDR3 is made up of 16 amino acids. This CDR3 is CASSPGTLHSNQPQHF. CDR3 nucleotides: TGCGCCAGCAGCCCCGGGACACTCCATAGCAATCAGCCCCAGCATTTT.

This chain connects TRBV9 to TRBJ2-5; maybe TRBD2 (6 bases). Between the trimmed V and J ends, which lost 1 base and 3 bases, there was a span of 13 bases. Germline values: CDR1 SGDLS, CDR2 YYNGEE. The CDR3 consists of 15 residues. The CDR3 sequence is CASSVYGSEEETQYF. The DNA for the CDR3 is TGTGCCAGCAGCGTATACGGGAGTGAGGAAGAGACCCAGTACTTC.

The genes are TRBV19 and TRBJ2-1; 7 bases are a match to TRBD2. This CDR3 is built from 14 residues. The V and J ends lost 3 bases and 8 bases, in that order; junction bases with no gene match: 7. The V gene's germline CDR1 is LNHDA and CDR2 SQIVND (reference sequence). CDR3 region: CASSIGLGRDEQFF. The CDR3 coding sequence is TGTGCCAGTAGTATCGGACTAGGCCGTGATGAGCAGTTCTTC.

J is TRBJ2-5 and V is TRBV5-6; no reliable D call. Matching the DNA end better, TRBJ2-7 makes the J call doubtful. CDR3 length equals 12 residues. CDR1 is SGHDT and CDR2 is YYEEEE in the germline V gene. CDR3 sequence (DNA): TGTGCCAGCAGCTTGTTCACCTACGAGCAGTACTTC. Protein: CASSLFTYEQYF.

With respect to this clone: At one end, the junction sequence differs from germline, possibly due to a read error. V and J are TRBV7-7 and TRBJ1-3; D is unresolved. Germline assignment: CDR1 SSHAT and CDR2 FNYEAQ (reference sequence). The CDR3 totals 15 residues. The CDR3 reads CASSETHYSGNTIYF. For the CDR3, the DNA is TGTGCTAGCAGCGAAACCCACTACTCTGGAAACACCATATATTTT. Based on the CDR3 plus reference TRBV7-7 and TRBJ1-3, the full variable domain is GAGVSQSPRYKVTKRGQDVTLRCDPISSHATLYWYQQALGQGPEFLTYFNYEAQPDKSGLPSDRFSAERPEGSISTLTIQRTEQRDSAMYRCASSETHYSGNTIYFGEGSWLTVV.

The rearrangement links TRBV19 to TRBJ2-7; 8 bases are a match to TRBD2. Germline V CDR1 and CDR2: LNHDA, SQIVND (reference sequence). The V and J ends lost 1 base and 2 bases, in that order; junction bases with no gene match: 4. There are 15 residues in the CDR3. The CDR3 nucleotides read TGTGCCAGTAGTATAGCGGCGGGAGGCCCCTACGAGCAGTACTTC. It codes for CASSIAAGGPYEQYF.

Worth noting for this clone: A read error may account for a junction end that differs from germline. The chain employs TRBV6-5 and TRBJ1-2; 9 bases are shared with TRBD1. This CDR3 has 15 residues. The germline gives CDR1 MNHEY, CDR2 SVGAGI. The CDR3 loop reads CASSYSNRGLYAYTF. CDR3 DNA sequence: TGTGCCAGCAGTTACTCGAACAGGGGGCTGTATGCCTACACCTTC.

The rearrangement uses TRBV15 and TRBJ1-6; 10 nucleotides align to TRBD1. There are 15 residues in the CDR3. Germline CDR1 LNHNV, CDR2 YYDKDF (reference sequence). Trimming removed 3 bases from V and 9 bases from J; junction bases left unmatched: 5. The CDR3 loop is CATSSKGQGFSPLHF. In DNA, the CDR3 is TGTGCCACCAGCAGCAAGGGACAGGGGTTTTCACCCCTCCACTTT.

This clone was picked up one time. The CDR3 is CASSLFGDMNTGELFF. The CDR3 nucleotides are TGTGCCAGCAGTTTGTTTGGGGACATGAACACCGGGGAGCTGTTTTTT. This chain links TRBV6-5 with TRBJ2-2; D perhaps matches TRBD1 (6 bases). CDR1 MNHEY and CDR2 SVGAGI come from the germline V gene. Trimming took 4 bases from V and 1 from J, leaving 13 bases between them. There are 16 residues in the CDR3.